A selection of T cell receptor beta chains follows, all from one sample in a study of cytomegalovirus exposure and HLA in healthy donors. Using immunoSEQ multiplex PCR, the repertoire was profiled, and TCRdb retains in-frame clones only, with some absent. This table has over 100,000 clones, approximately 91% appearing once. The material sequenced was PBMCs. These receptors all stem from a young woman in good health and CMV-seronegative. The CDR3 runs from the conserved cysteine through the conserved F or W. The order of the fields is V gene, clone size, D gene, J gene, CDR3 protein, CDR3 DNA. A D gene is named only where the DNA matches it firmly. Clone size is not always given. Where it is, it says once, few, many or a class for expanded clones.

V gene: TRBV12-5; clone size: few; D gene: .; J gene: TRBJ1-1; CDR3 protein: CASGLAAGVMNTEAFF; CDR3 DNA: TGTGCTAGTGGTTTAGCGGCAGGGGTAATGAACACTGAAGCTTTCTTT
V gene: TRBV15; clone size: .; D gene: .; J gene: TRBJ1-1; CDR3 protein: CATSSKGGRSEAFF; CDR3 DNA: TGTGCCACCAGCAGTAAGGGGGGGAGGTCTGAAGCTTTCTTT
V gene: TRBV5-4; clone size: .; D gene: TRBD2; J gene: TRBJ2-3; CDR3 protein: CATHQLAGGWDTQYF; CDR3 DNA: TGTGCCACCCACCAACTAGCGGGGGGCTGGGATACGCAGTATTTT
V gene: TRBV6-5; clone size: .; D gene: TRBD1; J gene: TRBJ1-2; CDR3 protein: CASSTKDRGFMGYTF; CDR3 DNA: TGTGCCAGCAGCACCAAGGACAGGGGCTTTATGGGCTACACCTTC
V gene: TRBV6-4; clone size: few; D gene: .; J gene: TRBJ1-1; CDR3 protein: CASSTTGNTEAFF; CDR3 DNA: TGTGCCAGCAGTACGACAGGGAACACTGAAGCTTTCTTT
V gene: TRBV18; clone size: once; D gene: TRBD1; J gene: TRBJ1-4; CDR3 protein: CASSPDRGNEKLFF; CDR3 DNA: TGTGCCAGCTCACCTGACAGGGGCAATGAAAAACTGTTTTTT
V gene: TRBV25-1; clone size: .; D gene: .; J gene: TRBJ2-1; CDR3 protein: CASTSIDSYNEQFF; CDR3 DNA: TGTGCCAGCACATCTATAGACTCCTACAATGAGCAGTTCTTC
V gene: TRBV9; clone size: .; D gene: TRBD2; J gene: TRBJ2-2; CDR3 protein: CASSRGGTGELFF; CDR3 DNA: TGTGCCAGCAGCCGGGGGGGCACCGGGGAGCTGTTTTTT
V gene: TRBV7-9; clone size: once; D gene: TRBD1; J gene: TRBJ2-1; CDR3 protein: CASSSRDRANNEQFF; CDR3 DNA: TGTGCCAGCAGCTCCCGCGACAGGGCAAACAATGAGCAGTTCTTC
V gene: TRBV7-6; clone size: .; D gene: .; J gene: TRBJ2-1; CDR3 protein: CASSLIADGAHLKAYNEQFF; CDR3 DNA: TGTGCCAGCAGCTTAATAGCGGACGGGGCTCATCTCAAGGCCTACAATGAGCAGTTCTTC
V gene: TRBV15; clone size: .; D gene: .; J gene: TRBJ2-7; CDR3 protein: CATSRDRGEQYF; CDR3 DNA: TGTGCCACCAGCAGAGATCGGGGAGAGCAGTACTTC
V gene: TRBV5-1; clone size: .; D gene: .; J gene: TRBJ1-3; CDR3 protein: CASSFSGVSGNTIYF; CDR3 DNA: TGCGCCAGCAGCTTTTCAGGGGTCTCTGGAAACACCATATATTTT
V gene: TRBV7-6; clone size: .; D gene: .; J gene: TRBJ1-1; CDR3 protein: CASSLSRGTEAFF; CDR3 DNA: TGTGCCAGCAGCTTATCTAGAGGAACTGAAGCTTTCTTT
V gene: TRBV29-1; clone size: .; D gene: .; J gene: TRBJ1-4; CDR3 protein: CSVARDSATNEKLFF; CDR3 DNA: TGCAGCGTTGCTCGGGACTCTGCAACTAATGAAAAACTGTTTTTT
V gene: TRBV25-1; clone size: .; D gene: .; J gene: TRBJ1-1; CDR3 protein: CASSERGEAFF; CDR3 DNA: TGTGCCAGCAGTGAACGGGGGGAAGCTTTCTTT
V gene: TRBV28; clone size: .; D gene: .; J gene: TRBJ1-3; CDR3 protein: CASSLEPYAGLTPYIF; CDR3 DNA: .
V gene: TRBV2; clone size: .; D gene: .; J gene: TRBJ2-5; CDR3 protein: CAILAWPEGETQYF; CDR3 DNA: TGTGCCATACTAGCCTGGCCGGAGGGAGAGACCCAGTACTTC
V gene: TRBV6-5; clone size: .; D gene: .; J gene: TRBJ1-1; CDR3 protein: CASSLVKNTEAFF; CDR3 DNA: TGTGCCAGCAGCTTAGTTAAGAACACTGAAGCTTTCTTT
V gene: TRBV5-6; clone size: .; D gene: TRBD1; J gene: TRBJ1-2; CDR3 protein: CASSSWTGASVDYGYTF; CDR3 DNA: TGTGCCAGCAGCTCGTGGACAGGGGCATCTGTCGACTATGGCTACACCTTC
V gene: TRBV6-1; clone size: .; D gene: .; J gene: TRBJ2-1; CDR3 protein: CASTERAEYSYNEQFF; CDR3 DNA: TGTGCCAGCACTGAAAGAGCGGAGTACTCCTACAATGAGCAGTTCTTC
V gene: TRBV6-5; clone size: .; D gene: .; J gene: TRBJ2-1; CDR3 protein: CASSYRGASSYNEQFF; CDR3 DNA: TGTGCCAGCAGTTATCGCGGGGCAAGCTCCTACAATGAGCAGTTCTTC
V gene: TRBV7-6; clone size: few; D gene: .; J gene: TRBJ2-7; CDR3 protein: CASSLSGTYEQYF; CDR3 DNA: TGTGCCAGCAGCTTATCCGGGACCTACGAGCAGTACTTC